Below, one T cell receptor beta chain is given with its context. As yet, its antigen is unknown. Ipilimumab-mediated CTLA-4 blockade plus focal radiation was given to patients having chemo-refractory metastatic non-small-cell lung cancer. Using immunoSEQ multiplex PCR, the repertoire was profiled, and TCRdb retains in-frame clones only, with some absent. Of about 77,000 clones in the sample, roughly four fifths are singletons; the top ten hold more than 7.5%. The sample originates from a study of radiotherapy plus CTLA-4 blockade in lung cancer. General observations from the study: Radiotherapy with ipilimumab was followed by blood expansion of tumor-derived clones.

Germline V gene data show CDR1 as SGHRS and CDR2 as YFSETQ. The trim removed 3 bases at V and 1 base at J, leaving 7 bases unmatched. CDR3 length: 16 residues. The receptor's source is a human donor with non-small cell lung cancer whose response to radiotherapy plus ipilimumab could not be evaluated. The sequences come from peripheral blood, collected from a patient treated with radiotherapy plus ipilimumab. V and J are TRBV5-1 and TRBJ2-3; 8 bases map to TRBD1. This CDR3 is CASSSGQGQGTDTQYF. In DNA form, the CDR3 reads TGCGCCAGCAGCTCAGGACAGGGCCAGGGCACAGATACGCAGTATTTT.